A single sample is the source of the 32 T cell receptor beta chains below, sequenced in a study of shared clonotypes between healthy human individuals. TCRdb's table, derived via immunoSEQ multiplex PCR, lists solely in-frame clones and lacks some. The table has about 640,000 clones, 60% to 80% seen once. Sequencing was carried out using memory CD4+ T cells sorted from blood. Regarding subset: CD45RA-negative fraction. These receptors were taken from a woman aged 25 to 45 in good health.

The chain carries TRBV7-9 and TRBJ1-5; tentatively, D is TRBD1 (6 bases). CDR1 and CDR2 (germline): SEHNR, FQNEAQ (reference sequence). Trimming took 8 bases from V and 2 from J, leaving 16 bases between them. The CDR3 extends over 15 amino acids. CDR3 sequence: CASQLGGSGNQPQHF. In DNA form, the CDR3 reads TGTGCCAGCCAATTAGGGGGATCGGGCAATCAGCCCCAGCATTTT. Full variable domain (missing parts from reference TRBV7-9 and TRBJ1-5): DTGVSQNPRHKITKRGQNVTFRCDPISEHNRLYWYRQTLGQGPEFLTYFQNEAQLEKSRLLSDRFSAERPKGSFSTLEIQRTEQGDSAMYLCASQLGGSGNQPQHFGDGTRLSIL.

This clone was found a few times. This chain uses TRBV28 with TRBJ1-2; D unclear. With 4 bases removed from V and 4 bases from J, the gap between germline ends came to 13 bases. This CDR3 has 14 residues. In germline, CDR1 is MDHEN, CDR2 SYDVKM. CDR3 DNA: TGTGCCAGCAGTTCCACCCTAACCGTCTATGGCTACACCTTC. Protein sequence: CASSSTLTVYGYTF.

V usage is TRBV6-5 and J usage is TRBJ2-1; TRBD1 aligns across 7 bases. V was clipped by 5 bases and J by 5 bases; unmatched bases: 9. This CDR3 comprises 15 residues. Germline values: CDR1 MNHEY, CDR2 SVGAGI. This CDR3 is CASSSRGGQHNEQFF. CDR3 nucleotide sequence: TGTGCCAGCAGTAGCCGAGGGGGACAGCACAATGAGCAGTTCTTC.

This clone was counted a few times. The rearrangement joins TRBV7-8 to TRBJ1-5; the D gene is possibly TRBD1 (5 bases). The CDR3 sequence is 14 residues long. In germline, CDR1 is SGHVS, CDR2 FQNEAQ. V was cut by 4 bases and J by 2 bases, with 9 bases left in between. This CDR3 is CASSSWGGNQPQHF. CDR3 nucleotide sequence: TGTGCCAGCAGCTCCTGGGGGGGCAATCAGCCCCAGCATTTT. The entire variable domain, with the rest obtained from reference TRBV7-8 and TRBJ1-5, is as follows: GAGVSQSPRYKVAKRGQDVALRCDPISGHVSLFWYQQALGQGPEFLTYFQNEAQLDKSGLPSDRFFAERPEGSVSTLKIQRTQQEDSAVYLCASSSWGGNQPQHFGDGTRLSIL.

This clone was observed a handful of times. The J gene is TRBJ2-2, the V gene TRBV29-1; perhaps TRBD2 as D (5 bases). There are 12 residues in the CDR3. Looked up from germline, CDR1 is SQVTM and CDR2 is ANQGSEA. Trimming left V 7 bases short and J 6 bases short, with 12 bases between. The CDR3 DNA reads as TGCAGCGCCAGGACTGGGTCCGGGGAGCTGTTTTTT. Its protein is CSARTGSGELFF.

The CDR3: CASTQPNVETQYF. In DNA form, the CDR3 reads TGCGCCAGCACCCAACCGAATGTGGAGACCCAGTACTTC. The genes are TRBV5-1 and TRBJ2-5; the D is unclear. V lost 6 bases to trimming and J lost 5 bases, with 14 bases between them. Germline-derived CDR1 and CDR2 are SGHRS and YFSETQ. The CDR3 is 13 residues long.

The rearrangement joins TRBV10-3 to TRBJ2-6, with 9 bases fitting TRBD2. Germline CDR1 and CDR2: ENHRY and SYGVKD. V gave up 2 bases and J gave up 2 bases; unmatched junction bases: 4. The CDR3 contains 17 residues. CDR3 in amino acids: CAISEGGRATGANVLTF. DNA for the CDR3: TGTGCCATCAGTGAGGGCGGGAGGGCCACTGGGGCCAACGTCCTGACTTTC.

This chain links TRBV27 with TRBJ2-1; unclear D gene. Germline-derived CDR1 and CDR2 are MNHEY and SMNVEV (reference sequence). V was shortened by 5 bases and J by 4 bases, with 9 bases between the two germline ends. This CDR3 contains 13 residues. The CDR3 sequence is CASSPFGYNEQFF. DNA of the CDR3: TGTGCCAGCAGTCCCTTCGGGTACAATGAGCAGTTCTTC.

The V and J genes are TRBV4-2 and TRBJ2-2, with D uncertain. V lost 5 bases and J lost 3, with 4 bases in between. Germline V gives CDR1 LGHNA, CDR2 YNFKEQ. The CDR3 has 12 residues. CDR3 in amino acids: CASSSDTGELFF. In DNA form, the CDR3 reads TGTGCCAGCAGCTCCGACACCGGGGAGCTGTTTTTT.

Details on this clone: Other DNA sequences within the sample encode an identical CDR3. The gene calls are TRBV5-1 and TRBJ2-2; the match to TRBD1 covers 9 bases. The CDR3 sequence is 16 residues long. V trimming: 0 bases; J trimming: 4 bases; junction bases outside the gene matches: 4. Germline loops: CDR1 SGHRS, CDR2 YFSETQ. CDR3 DNA: TGCGCCAGCAGCTTGGCGGGACAGGGAGGCACCGGGGAGCTGTTTTTT. It specifies CASSLAGQGGTGELFF.

Points on this clone: The same CDR3 can be traced to other DNA sequences in this sample. V usage is TRBV19 and J usage is TRBJ1-5; 7 bases are a match to TRBD1. The CDR3 loop spans 14 amino acids. Germline V gives CDR1 LNHDA, CDR2 SQIVND (reference sequence). J lost 4 bases, V lost 3 bases, and 3 bases had no gene match. The chain's CDR3 is CASSIRTGNQPQHF. The CDR3 bases are TGTGCCAGTAGTATTAGGACAGGTAATCAGCCCCAGCATTTT.

The CDR3 protein is CASSTSGAEHYNEQFF. The DNA of the CDR3 is TGTGCCAGCAGTACTAGCGGGGCGGAGCATTACAATGAGCAGTTCTTC. The rearrangement uses TRBV28 and TRBJ2-1; 10 bases match TRBD2. V dropped 5 bases and J dropped 4; count of bases not matched to a gene: 8. In germline, CDR1 is MDHEN, CDR2 SYDVKM. This CDR3 is 16 amino acids long.

The chain uses TRBV18 and TRBJ2-6; D unresolved. CDR3 length equals 16 residues. V gave up 6 bases and J gave up 2 bases, with 14 bases separating them. Germline V CDR1 and CDR2: KGHSH, LQKENI. The CDR3 here is CASSRWAFTGANVLTF. CDR3 sequence (DNA): TGTGCCAGCTCTCGCTGGGCCTTCACTGGGGCCAACGTCCTGACTTTC.

The chain joins TRBV12-5 to TRBJ2-1; 11 nucleotides line up with TRBD2. The CDR3 has 15 residues. Germline V CDR1 and CDR2: LGHNT, FRNRAP. V lost 7 bases and J lost 5; bases outside the gene matches: 7. The DNA of the CDR3 is TGTGCTAGTGCCCCCGGGACTAGCGGTGACAATGAGCAGTTCTTC. This encodes CASAPGTSGDNEQFF.

The chain joins TRBV5-1 to TRBJ2-1; 9 bases line up with TRBD2. In germline, CDR1 is SGHRS, CDR2 YFSETQ. CDR3 size: 14 residues. The trim removed 6 bases at V and 8 bases at J, leaving 9 bases unmatched. DNA of the CDR3: TGCGCCAGCACGGCTAGCGGGAATAGCGATGAGCAGTTCTTC. Translated: CASTASGNSDEQFF.

The CDR3 coding sequence is TGTGCCAGTCGAACCCTCAGGGAAGGTGGCTACACCTTC. This codes for CASRTLREGGYTF. The chain joins TRBV19 to TRBJ1-2, with D perhaps TRBD1 (5 bases). V was trimmed by 8 bases and J by 7 bases, leaving 17 bases between them. Germline V gene lookup returns CDR1 LNHDA and CDR2 SQIVND (reference sequence). This CDR3 is built from 13 residues.

The chain links TRBV7-9 to TRBJ1-4; D perhaps matches TRBD1 (6 bases). V was trimmed by 8 bases and J by 7 bases, leaving 17 bases between them. The CDR3 has 14 amino acids. CDR1 is SEHNR and CDR2 is FQNEAQ in the germline V gene (reference sequence). CDR3 nucleotides: TGTGCCAGCGCAAAACAGGGAAAAGGTGAAAAACTGTTTTTT. Translation gives CASAKQGKGEKLFF.

This clone was recorded only once. This chain links TRBV15 with TRBJ2-4; 7 bases fit TRBD1. The CDR3 runs to 17 residues. Germline loops: CDR1 LNHNV, CDR2 YYDKDF (reference sequence). With V trimmed by 1 base and J by 7 bases, 13 bases remained unmatched. CDR3 sequence: CATSRGGGVGELNIQYF. The DNA of the CDR3 is TGTGCCACCAGCAGAGGAGGGGGCGTGGGTGAATTGAACATTCAGTACTTC.

The chain employs TRBV19 and TRBJ2-3, with D unresolved. V dropped 5 bases and J dropped 2 bases, with 11 bases sitting between them. This CDR3 contains 14 residues. Germline V gives CDR1 LNHDA, CDR2 SQIVND (reference sequence). This CDR3 reads CASSGTEDTDTQYF. As DNA, the CDR3 is TGTGCCAGTAGTGGTACAGAGGACACAGATACGCAGTATTTT.

About this clone: Distinct nucleotide sequences in the sample also encode this CDR3. This rearrangement joins TRBV7-9 to TRBJ1-5; no clear D. The CDR3 is 15 amino acids. Trimming took off 1 base at V and 0 bases at J, with 7 bases between the two ends. The germline CDR1 and CDR2 sequences are SEHNR and FQNEAQ (reference sequence). The CDR3 nucleotides read TGTGCCAGCAGCTTAGGGGATTATAGCAATCAGCCCCAGCATTTT. This sequence encodes CASSLGDYSNQPQHF.

DNA for the CDR3: TGTGCCAGCAGTTACGGACGGCAGGGGGTCTCTGAAGCTTTCTTT. Translation: CASSYGRQGVSEAFF. This chain links TRBV6-5 with TRBJ1-1, with 7 positions matching TRBD1. This CDR3 is built from 15 residues. V trimming: 2 bases; J trimming: 6 bases; junction bases outside the gene matches: 9. The germline V gene encodes CDR1 MNHEY and CDR2 SVGAGI.

The chain carries TRBV18 and TRBJ2-7, with TRBD2 identical over 7 bases. The germline CDR1 and CDR2 sequences are KGHSH and LQKENI. With V trimmed by 4 bases and J by 6 bases, 9 bases remained unmatched. The CDR3 runs to 14 residues. In DNA, the CDR3 is TGTGCCAGCTCACGGGGGGAGGGCCCTCTCGAGCAGTACTTC. It is translated as CASSRGEGPLEQYF. The full variable domain, its missing parts supplied by reference TRBV18 and TRBJ2-7, is NAGVMQNPRHLVRRRGQEARLRCSPMKGHSHVYWYRQLPEEGLKFMVYLQKENIIDESGMPKERFSAEFPKEGPSILRIQQVVRGDSAAYFCASSRGEGPLEQYFGPGTRLTVT.

This chain uses TRBV10-2 with TRBJ1-3; no definite D call. Per germline, CDR1 WSHSY and CDR2 SAAADI. The germline V and J ends were trimmed by 2 bases and 0 bases, with 8 bases remaining between them. The CDR3 has 15 amino acids. The CDR3 sequence: CASSETASSGNTIYF. CDR3 sequence (DNA): TGCGCCAGCAGTGAGACAGCAAGCTCTGGAAACACCATATATTTT.

The rearrangement links TRBV6-1 to TRBJ1-2, with 9 bases fitting TRBD1. This CDR3 has 13 amino acids. CDR1 and CDR2 from the germline V gene are MNHNS and SASEGT. J was trimmed by 5 bases and V by 6 bases; bases with no gene match: 4. The CDR3 loop reads CASRQTGGYGYTF. The CDR3, as DNA: TGTGCCAGCAGGCAGACAGGGGGATATGGCTACACCTTC.

The chain joins TRBV19 to TRBJ2-1; maybe TRBD2 (5 bases). CDR1 and CDR2 from the germline V gene are LNHDA and SQIVND (reference sequence). V lost 2 bases and J 3 bases, leaving 14 bases between the germline ends. The CDR3 runs 16 residues. The CDR3 here is CASSIQSKRLYNEQFF. CDR3 bases: TGTGCCAGTAGTATACAGAGTAAGCGGCTCTACAATGAGCAGTTCTTC. Full variable domain (remainder filled in from reference TRBV19 and TRBJ2-1): DGGITQSPKYLFRKEGQNVTLSCEQNLNHDAMYWYRQDPGQGLRLIYYSQIVNDFQKGDIAEGYSVSREKKESFPLTVTSAQKNPTAFYLCASSIQSKRLYNEQFFGPGTRLTVL.

This clone was found a few times. The J gene is TRBJ2-3, the V gene TRBV7-9, with D possibly called TRBD1 or TRBD2 (5 bases each). The CDR3 is made up of 15 amino acids. The V gene lost 7 bases and the J gene lost 0 bases, with 14 bases spanning the gap. Germline assignment: CDR1 SEHNR and CDR2 FQNEAQ (reference sequence). This CDR3 reads CASTLTWGSTDTQYF. CDR3 sequence (DNA): TGTGCCAGCACCCTCACGTGGGGGAGCACAGATACGCAGTATTTT.

In its sample, this clone was seen a few times. This chain's CDR3 is CASSFLRDSYGYTF. The CDR3 coding sequence is TGTGCCAGCAGCTTTCTCCGGGACAGCTATGGCTACACCTTC. This chain joins TRBV5-4 and TRBJ1-2, with 7 bases lining up with TRBD1. V lost 2 bases and J lost 4; bases outside the gene matches: 5. Germline-derived CDR1 and CDR2 are SGHNT and YYREEE (reference sequence). This CDR3 has 14 residues. The complete variable domain, with remaining parts taken from reference TRBV5-4 and TRBJ1-2, reads ETGVTQSPTHLIKTRGQQVTLRCSSQSGHNTVSWYQQALGQGPQFIFQYYREEENGRGNFPPRFSGLQFPNYSSELNVNALELDDSALYLCASSFLRDSYGYTFGSGTRLTVV.

This clone was counted a single time. This CDR3 is also generated by other DNA sequences in the sample. This chain connects TRBV7-9 to TRBJ2-7, with TRBD1 matching over 7 bases. Germline V lookup: CDR1 SEHNR, CDR2 FQNEAQ (reference sequence). Trimming cost V 1 base and J 0 bases; bases outside gene matches: 6. The CDR3 sequence is 16 residues long. The CDR3 loop reads CASSLEGTASSYEQYF. The DNA of the CDR3 is TGTGCCAGCAGCTTAGAAGGGACAGCGAGCTCCTACGAGCAGTACTTC. The whole variable domain, filled in from reference TRBV7-9 and TRBJ2-7, reads DTGVSQNPRHKITKRGQNVTFRCDPISEHNRLYWYRQTLGQGPEFLTYFQNEAQLEKSRLLSDRFSAERPKGSFSTLEIQRTEQGDSAMYLCASSLEGTASSYEQYFGPGTRLTVT.

The chain carries TRBV28 and TRBJ1-2; D unresolved. Trimming removed 3 bases at V and 8 bases at J, with 13 bases between. The germline gives CDR1 MDHEN, CDR2 SYDVKM. The length of the CDR3 is 13 residues. The CDR3 DNA is TGTGCCAGCAGTTTTAGGGTAGAGGGAGGCTACACCTTC. Its protein is CASSFRVEGGYTF.

The count of this clone is one. The gene calls are TRBV2 and TRBJ1-5, with unresolved D. The germline CDR1 and CDR2 sequences are SNHLY and FYNNEI. The CDR3 has 12 amino acids. The germline V and J ends were trimmed by 4 bases and 5 bases, with 6 bases remaining between them. CDR3 in DNA: TGTGCCAGCAGTGTCGATTATCAGCCCCAGCATTTT. It encodes CASSVDYQPQHF.

This clone was found many times. The rearrangement uses TRBV7-6 and TRBJ2-1; 8 bases are shared with TRBD2. Trimming cost V 2 bases and J 15 bases; bases outside gene matches: 9. There are 13 residues in the CDR3. Per germline, CDR1 SGHVS and CDR2 FNYEAQ. In nucleotides, the CDR3 is TGTGCCAGCAGCTTACCTGGAGCGGGAGTTTGGTTCTTC. This gives the protein CASSLPGAGVWFF. The full variable domain, its missing parts supplied by reference TRBV7-6 and TRBJ2-1, is GAGVSQSPRYKVTKRGQDVALRCDPISGHVSLYWYRQALGQGPEFLTYFNYEAQQDKSGLPNDRFSAERPEGSISTLTIQRTEQRDSAMYRCASSLPGAGVWFFGPGTRLTVL.

This clone was picked up a small number of times. V and J are TRBV27 and TRBJ2-2; the match to TRBD1 covers 8 bases. Germline CDR1 reads MNHEY; CDR2 reads SMNVEV (reference sequence). J lost 3 bases, V lost 3 bases, and 6 bases had no gene match. The CDR3 covers 16 residues. As DNA, the CDR3 is TGTGCCAGCAGTTTTCAGGGGGCGCAGGACACCGGGGAGCTGTTTTTT. Amino acid sequence: CASSFQGAQDTGELFF.